The 9 T cell receptor beta chains listed next were all sequenced from one sample in a study of early T cells in non-severe SARS-CoV-2 infection. MiXCR, run by TCRdb on the 5' RACE reads, gives a single entry per CDR3 protein. The data hold approximately 66,000 distinct CDR3 sequences, with 12% observed a single time. The sample consisted of whole blood. These receptors were taken from an adult who was a healthcare worker with PCR-confirmed SARS-CoV-2 infection or an uninfected control (not recorded which).

This chain connects TRBV11-2 to TRBJ2-1; D unclear. Trimming took off 5 bases at V and 5 bases at J, with 16 bases between the two ends. The CDR3 totals 15 residues. Germline assignment: CDR1 SGHAT and CDR2 FQNNGV. CDR3 DNA: TGTGCCAGCAGCCCATACTCCTACGACAACAATGAGCAGTTCTTC. Its protein product is CASSPYSYDNNEQFF.

This clonotype was recorded at least ten times. The chain is built from TRBV5-4 and TRBJ2-7; maybe TRBD2 (5 bases). The CDR3 is made up of 13 amino acids. V was pared by 0 bases and J by 2 bases, with 6 bases between. Germline assignment: CDR1 SGHNT and CDR2 YYREEE (reference sequence). The CDR3, as DNA: TGTGCCAGCAGCTTGGCGGGAACCTACGAGCAGTACTTC. Protein sequence: CASSLAGTYEQYF.

This clonotype was observed a handful of times. The rearrangement links TRBV2 to TRBJ2-1, with 7 bases identical to TRBD1. The CDR3 runs to 12 residues. The trim removed 7 bases at V and 6 bases at J, leaving 3 bases unmatched. Germline-derived CDR1 and CDR2 are SNHLY and FYNNEI. The CDR3 DNA follows: TGTGCCAGCAAAAGGGACAGCAATGAGCAGTTCTTC. Translation gives CASKRDSNEQFF.

Only one count was recorded for this clonotype. V and J are TRBV6-2 or TRBV6-3 and TRBJ2-1; TRBD1 agrees at 7 bases. The V and J ends lost 5 bases and 8 bases, in that order; junction bases with no gene match: 6. The germline V gene encodes CDR1 MNHEY and CDR2 SVGEGT. The CDR3 spans 13 residues. CDR3 sequence reads: CASSPRGTDEQFF. CDR3 nucleotides: TGTGCCAGCAGTCCCCGTGGGACAGATGAGCAGTTCTTC.

This clonotype was picked up many times. The rearrangement joins TRBV7-2 to TRBJ2-5; no definite D call. The germline V gene encodes CDR1 SGHTA and CDR2 FQGNSA. Trimming took 1 base from V and 1 from J, leaving 4 bases between them. The CDR3 is 13 amino acids. The CDR3 DNA follows: TGTGCCAGCAGCTTAGAACTCCAAGAGACCCAGTACTTC. It specifies CASSLELQETQYF.

The table lists this clonotype with a few counts. The CDR3 DNA is TGTGCCTGCGGGCCCTCCCGACCCGGTACGCAGTATTTT. Translated, it gives CACGPSRPGTQYF. The chain employs TRBV30 and TRBJ2-3, with unresolved D. Germline V gene data show CDR1 as GTSNPN and CDR2 as SVGIG (reference sequence). V was cut by 6 bases and J by 8 bases, with 18 bases left in between. The CDR3 extends over 13 amino acids.

This clonotype was seen repeatedly, ten times or more. The chain is built from TRBV6-6 and TRBJ1-5, with a weak D call TRBD1 (5 bases). Germline V lookup: CDR1 MNHNY, CDR2 SVGAGI (reference sequence). V was trimmed by 10 bases and J by 3 bases, leaving 10 bases between them. The CDR3 covers 12 residues. CDR3 loop: CANGQTNQPQHF. Here the CDR3 DNA reads TGTGCCAACGGACAAACCAATCAGCCCCAGCATTTT.

This clonotype has at least ten counts. V is TRBV3-1 and J is TRBJ2-7; D possibly corresponds to TRBD1 (5 bases). CDR3 length equals 14 residues. Per the germline V gene, CDR1 is LGHDT and CDR2 is YNNKEL (reference sequence). Trimming took 1 base from V and 2 from J, leaving 9 bases between them. CDR3 loop: CASSQGQLTYEQYF. CDR3 bases: TGTGCCAGCAGCCAAGGACAGTTAACCTACGAGCAGTACTTC.

For this clonotype: The junction and the germline gene differ at one end; a read error may be behind it. The chain has TRBV10-2 and TRBJ2-2; 11 bases are shared with TRBD2. This CDR3 has 15 residues. Germline CDR1 reads WSHSY; CDR2 reads SAAADI. Here the CDR3 DNA reads TGCGCCAGCAGTGCGACTAGCGGGAACACCGGGGATCTGTTTTTT. This gives the protein CASSATSGNTGDLFF.